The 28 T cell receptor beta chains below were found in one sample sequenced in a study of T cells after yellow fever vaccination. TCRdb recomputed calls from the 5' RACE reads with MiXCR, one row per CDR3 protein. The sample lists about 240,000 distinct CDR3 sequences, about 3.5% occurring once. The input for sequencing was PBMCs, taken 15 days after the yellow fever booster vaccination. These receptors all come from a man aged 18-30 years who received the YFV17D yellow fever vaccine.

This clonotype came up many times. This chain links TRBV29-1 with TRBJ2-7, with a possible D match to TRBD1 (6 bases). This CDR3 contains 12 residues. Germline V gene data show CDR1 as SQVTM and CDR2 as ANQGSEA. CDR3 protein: CSARTAFDEQYV. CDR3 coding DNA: TGCAGTGCTCGGACAGCCTTTGACGAGCAGTACGTC.

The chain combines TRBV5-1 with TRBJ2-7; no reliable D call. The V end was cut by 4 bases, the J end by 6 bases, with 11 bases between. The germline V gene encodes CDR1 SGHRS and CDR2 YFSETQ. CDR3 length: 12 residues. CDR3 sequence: CASSTSGGEQYF. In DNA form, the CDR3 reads TGCGCCAGCAGCACTTCAGGCGGCGAGCAGTACTTC.

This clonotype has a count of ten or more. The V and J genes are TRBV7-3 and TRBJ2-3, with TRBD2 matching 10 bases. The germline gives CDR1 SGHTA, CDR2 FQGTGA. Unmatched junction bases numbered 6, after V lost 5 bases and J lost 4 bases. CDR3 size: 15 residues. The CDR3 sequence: CASSPSGGAPDTQYF. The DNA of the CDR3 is TGTGCCAGCAGCCCGAGCGGGGGGGCACCAGATACGCAGTATTTT.

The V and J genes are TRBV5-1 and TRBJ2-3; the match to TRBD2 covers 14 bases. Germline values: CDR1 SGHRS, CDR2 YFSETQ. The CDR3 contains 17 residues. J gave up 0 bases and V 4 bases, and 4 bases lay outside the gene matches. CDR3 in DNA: TGCGCCAGCAGCGCGGGACTAGCGGGGGCTAGCACAGATACGCAGTATTTT. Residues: CASSAGLAGASTDTQYF.

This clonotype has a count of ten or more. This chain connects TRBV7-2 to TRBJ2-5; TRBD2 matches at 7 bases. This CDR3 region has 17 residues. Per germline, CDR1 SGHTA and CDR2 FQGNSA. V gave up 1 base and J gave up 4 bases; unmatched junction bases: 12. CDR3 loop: CASSLDPPTSRRETQYF. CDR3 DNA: TGTGCCAGCAGCTTAGATCCCCCGACTAGCAGACGAGAGACCCAGTACTTC.

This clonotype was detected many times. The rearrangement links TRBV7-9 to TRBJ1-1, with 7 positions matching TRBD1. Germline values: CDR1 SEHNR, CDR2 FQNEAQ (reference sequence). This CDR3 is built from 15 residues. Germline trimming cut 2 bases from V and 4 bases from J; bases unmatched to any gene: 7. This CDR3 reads CASSLSGAGGTEAFF. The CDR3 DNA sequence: TGTGCCAGCAGCTTATCAGGGGCAGGGGGCACTGAAGCTTTCTTT.

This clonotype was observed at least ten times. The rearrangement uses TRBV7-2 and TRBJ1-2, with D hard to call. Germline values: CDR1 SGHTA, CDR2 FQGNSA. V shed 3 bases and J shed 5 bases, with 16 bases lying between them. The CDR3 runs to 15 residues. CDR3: CASSFRELADYGYTF. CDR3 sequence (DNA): TGTGCCAGCAGCTTTAGAGAGTTGGCGGATTATGGCTACACCTTC.

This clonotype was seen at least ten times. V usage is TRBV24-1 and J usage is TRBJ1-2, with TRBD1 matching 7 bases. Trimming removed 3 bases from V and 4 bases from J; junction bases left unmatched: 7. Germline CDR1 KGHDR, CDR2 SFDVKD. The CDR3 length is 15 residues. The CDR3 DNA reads TGTGCCACCAGTGATGCCGGGACAGATGGCTATGGCTACACCTTC. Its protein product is CATSDAGTDGYGYTF.

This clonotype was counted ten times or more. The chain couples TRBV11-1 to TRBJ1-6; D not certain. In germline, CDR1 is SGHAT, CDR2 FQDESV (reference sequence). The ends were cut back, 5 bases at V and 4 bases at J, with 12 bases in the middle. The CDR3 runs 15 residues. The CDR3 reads CASSPTGTYNSPLHF. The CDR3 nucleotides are TGTGCCAGCAGCCCGACCGGAACTTATAATTCACCCCTCCACTTT.

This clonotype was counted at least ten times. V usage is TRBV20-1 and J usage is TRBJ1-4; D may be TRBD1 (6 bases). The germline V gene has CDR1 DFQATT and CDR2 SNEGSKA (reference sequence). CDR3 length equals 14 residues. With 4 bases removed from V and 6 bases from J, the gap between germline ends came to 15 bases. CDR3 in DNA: TGCAGTGCTATGGCGGCCAGGGGCGATGAAAAACTGTTTTTT. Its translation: CSAMAARGDEKLFF.

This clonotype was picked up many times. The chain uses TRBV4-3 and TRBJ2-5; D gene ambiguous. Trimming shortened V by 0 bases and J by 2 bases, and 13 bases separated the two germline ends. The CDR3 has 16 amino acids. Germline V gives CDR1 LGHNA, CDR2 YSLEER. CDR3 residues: CASSQEVLGGQETQYF. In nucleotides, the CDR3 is TGCGCCAGCAGCCAAGAAGTCCTGGGTGGGCAAGAGACCCAGTACTTC.

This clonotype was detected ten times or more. The CDR3, as DNA: TGCAGCGTGCGGTCGGATAATGAAAAACTGTTTTTT. As protein: CSVRSDNEKLFF. V usage is TRBV29-1 and J usage is TRBJ1-4; D remains unclear. The CDR3 has 12 amino acids. CDR1 SQVTM and CDR2 ANQGSEA come from the germline V gene. V dropped 6 bases and J dropped 4 bases, with 9 bases sitting between them.

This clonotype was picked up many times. DNA of the CDR3: TGTGCCATCAGCGGGACTCCTAACCAAGAGACCCAGTACTTC. This sequence encodes CAISGTPNQETQYF. The chain uses TRBV10-3 and TRBJ2-5; D is possibly TRBD2 (6 bases). Germline V CDR1 and CDR2: ENHRY, SYGVKD. This CDR3 contains 14 residues. Trimming took 6 bases from V and 0 from J, leaving 11 bases between them.

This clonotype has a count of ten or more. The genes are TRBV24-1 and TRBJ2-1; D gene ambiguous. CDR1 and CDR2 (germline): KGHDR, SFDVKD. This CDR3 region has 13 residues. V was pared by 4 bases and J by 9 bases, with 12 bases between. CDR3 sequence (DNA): TGTGCCACCAGTGACACAATGGTCGTTGAGCAGTTCTTC. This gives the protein CATSDTMVVEQFF.

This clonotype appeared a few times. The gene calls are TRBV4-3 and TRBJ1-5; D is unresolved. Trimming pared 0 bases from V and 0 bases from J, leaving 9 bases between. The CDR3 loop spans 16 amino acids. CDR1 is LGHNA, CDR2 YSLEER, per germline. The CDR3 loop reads CASSQDHTYSNQPQHF. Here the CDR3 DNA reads TGCGCCAGCAGCCAAGATCACACCTATAGCAATCAGCCCCAGCATTTT.

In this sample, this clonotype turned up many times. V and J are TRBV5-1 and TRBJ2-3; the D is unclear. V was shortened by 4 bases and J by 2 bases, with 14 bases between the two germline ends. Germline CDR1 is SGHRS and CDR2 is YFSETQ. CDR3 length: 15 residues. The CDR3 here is CASSPFGGYTDTQYF. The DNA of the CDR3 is TGCGCCAGCAGCCCCTTTGGCGGATACACAGATACGCAGTATTTT.

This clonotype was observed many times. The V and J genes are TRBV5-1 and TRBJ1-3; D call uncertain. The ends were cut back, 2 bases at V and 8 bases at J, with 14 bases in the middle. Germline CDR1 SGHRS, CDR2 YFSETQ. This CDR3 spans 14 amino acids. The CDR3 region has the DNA TGCGCCAGCAGCTTAGAACCCGACGGGGACACCATATATTTT. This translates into CASSLEPDGDTIYF.

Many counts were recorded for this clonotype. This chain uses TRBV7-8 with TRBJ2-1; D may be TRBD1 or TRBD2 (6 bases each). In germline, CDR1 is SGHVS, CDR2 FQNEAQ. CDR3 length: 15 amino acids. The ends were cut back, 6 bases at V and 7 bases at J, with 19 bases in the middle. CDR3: CASRLLRGPRNEQFF. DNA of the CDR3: TGTGCCAGCAGGCTGCTACGGGGGCCGCGAAATGAGCAGTTCTTC.

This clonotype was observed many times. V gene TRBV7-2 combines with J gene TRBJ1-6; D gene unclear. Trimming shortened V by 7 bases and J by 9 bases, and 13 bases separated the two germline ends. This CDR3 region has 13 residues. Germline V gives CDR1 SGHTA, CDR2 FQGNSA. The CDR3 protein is CASTDRFVSPLHF. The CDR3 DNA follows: TGTGCCAGCACCGACCGCTTTGTTTCACCCCTCCACTTT.

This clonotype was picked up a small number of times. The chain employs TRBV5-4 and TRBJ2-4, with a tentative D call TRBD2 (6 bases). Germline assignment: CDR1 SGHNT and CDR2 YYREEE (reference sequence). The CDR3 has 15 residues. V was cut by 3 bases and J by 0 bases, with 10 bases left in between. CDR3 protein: CASSSRDLAKNIQYF. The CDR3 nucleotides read TGTGCCAGCAGCTCCCGGGACTTAGCCAAAAACATTCAGTACTTC.

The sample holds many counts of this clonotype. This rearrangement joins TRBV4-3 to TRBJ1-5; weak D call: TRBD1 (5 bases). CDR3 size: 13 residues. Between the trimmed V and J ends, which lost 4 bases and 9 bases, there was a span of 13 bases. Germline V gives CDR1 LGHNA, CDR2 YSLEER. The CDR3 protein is CASSPDQGLPQHF. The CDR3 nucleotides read TGCGCCAGCAGCCCAGACCAGGGCTTGCCCCAGCATTTT.

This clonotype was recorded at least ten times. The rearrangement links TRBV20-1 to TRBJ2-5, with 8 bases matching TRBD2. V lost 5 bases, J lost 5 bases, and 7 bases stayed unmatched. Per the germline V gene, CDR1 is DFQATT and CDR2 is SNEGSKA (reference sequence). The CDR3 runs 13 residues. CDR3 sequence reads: CSAGERGTETQYF. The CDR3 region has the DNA TGCAGTGCTGGGGAGCGGGGGACGGAGACCCAGTACTTC.

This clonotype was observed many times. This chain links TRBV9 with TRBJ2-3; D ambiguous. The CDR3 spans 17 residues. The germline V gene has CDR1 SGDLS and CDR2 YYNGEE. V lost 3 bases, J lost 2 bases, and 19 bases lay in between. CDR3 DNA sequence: TGTGCCAGCAGCGCACACCAGAACCCCGCCACCACAGATACGCAGTATTTT. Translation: CASSAHQNPATTDTQYF.

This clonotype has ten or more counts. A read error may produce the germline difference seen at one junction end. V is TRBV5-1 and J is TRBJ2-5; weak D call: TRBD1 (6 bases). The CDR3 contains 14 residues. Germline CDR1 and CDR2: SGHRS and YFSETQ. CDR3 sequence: CASTLDGGRETQYF. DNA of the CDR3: TGCGCCAGCACCTTGGATGGGGGCCGGGAGACCCAGTACTTC.

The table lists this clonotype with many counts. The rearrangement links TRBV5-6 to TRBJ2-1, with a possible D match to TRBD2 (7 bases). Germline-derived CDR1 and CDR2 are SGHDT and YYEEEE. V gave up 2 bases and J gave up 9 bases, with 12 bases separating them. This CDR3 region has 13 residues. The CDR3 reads CASSFGAGAEQFF. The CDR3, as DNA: TGTGCCAGCAGCTTTGGGGCGGGGGCTGAGCAGTTCTTC. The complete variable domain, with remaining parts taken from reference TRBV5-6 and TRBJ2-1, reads DAGVTQSPTHLIKTRGQQVTLRCSPKSGHDTVSWYQQALGQGPQFIFQYYEEEERQRGNFPDRFSGHQFPNYSSELNVNALLLGDSALYLCASSFGAGAEQFFGPGTRLTVL.

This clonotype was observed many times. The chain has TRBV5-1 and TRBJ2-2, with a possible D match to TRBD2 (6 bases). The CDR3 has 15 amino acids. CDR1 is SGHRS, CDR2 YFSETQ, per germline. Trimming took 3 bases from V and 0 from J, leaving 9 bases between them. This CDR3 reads CASSWRDANTGELFF. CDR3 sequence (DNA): TGCGCCAGCAGCTGGAGGGACGCGAACACCGGGGAGCTGTTTTTT.

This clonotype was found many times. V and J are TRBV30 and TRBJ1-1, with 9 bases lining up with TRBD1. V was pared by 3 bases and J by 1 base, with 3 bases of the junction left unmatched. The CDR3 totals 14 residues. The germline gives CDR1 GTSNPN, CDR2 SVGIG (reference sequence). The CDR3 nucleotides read TGTGCCTGGAGCCCGGGACAGGGGAACACTGAAGCTTTCTTT. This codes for CAWSPGQGNTEAFF.

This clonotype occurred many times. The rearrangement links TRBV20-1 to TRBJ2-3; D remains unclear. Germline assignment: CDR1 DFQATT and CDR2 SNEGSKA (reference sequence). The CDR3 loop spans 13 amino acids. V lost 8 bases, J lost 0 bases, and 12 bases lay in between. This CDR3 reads CSSWTRSTDTQYF. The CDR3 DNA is TGCAGTTCCTGGACGAGGAGCACAGATACGCAGTATTTT.